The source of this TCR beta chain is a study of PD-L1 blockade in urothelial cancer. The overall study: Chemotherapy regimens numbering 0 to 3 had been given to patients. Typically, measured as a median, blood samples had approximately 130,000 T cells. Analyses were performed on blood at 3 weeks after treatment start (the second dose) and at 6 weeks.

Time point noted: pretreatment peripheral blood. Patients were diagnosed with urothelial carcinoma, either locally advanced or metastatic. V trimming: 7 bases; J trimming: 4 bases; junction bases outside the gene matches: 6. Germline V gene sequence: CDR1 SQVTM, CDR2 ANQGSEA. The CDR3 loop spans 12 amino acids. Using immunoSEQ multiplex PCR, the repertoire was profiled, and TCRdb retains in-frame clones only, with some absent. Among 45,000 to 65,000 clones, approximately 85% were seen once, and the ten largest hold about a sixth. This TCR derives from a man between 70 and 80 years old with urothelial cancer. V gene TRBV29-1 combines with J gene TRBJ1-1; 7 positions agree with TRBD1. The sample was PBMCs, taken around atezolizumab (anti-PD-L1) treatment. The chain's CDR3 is CSATTGATEAFF. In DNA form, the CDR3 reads TGCAGCGCCACTACAGGGGCCACTGAAGCTTTCTTT.